This record covers a single TCR beta chain. This entry comes from a study of blood T cell repertoires in COVID-19. Germline CDR1 reads SGHRS; CDR2 reads YFSETQ. The CDR3 runs to 15 residues. Unmatched junction bases numbered 5, after V lost 0 bases and J lost 4 bases. Original processing methods: Reference gene primer amplification in the assay estimated nucleated cell counts. This table comes from immunoSEQ multiplex PCR, and its TCRdb copy is limited to in-frame clones, with some not included. The DNA gave D and trimming, while V, J and clone size come from that table. The table records approximately 170,000 clones, 85% to 90% of them present only once.

The chain links TRBV5-1 to TRBJ2-7, with 9 nucleotides matching TRBD2. This receptor was identified in a man aged 45-65 years who had recovered from COVID-19. Sequenced: peripheral blood. The CDR3 region is CASSLVVAGAYEQYF. DNA for the CDR3: TGCGCCAGCAGCTTGGTGGTAGCGGGGGCGTACGAGCAGTACTTC.